Presented here are 13 T cell receptor beta chains from one specimen sequenced in a study of cytotoxic CD8 clonotypes in ibrutinib-treated CLL. This table comes from immunoSEQ multiplex PCR, and its TCRdb copy is limited to in-frame clones, with some not included. The sample carries tens of thousands of clones, roughly 69% recorded once. The sequencing used PBMCs, collected after 24 months of ibrutinib treatment. Every receptor here comes from a human donor with chronic lymphocytic leukemia.

This chain links TRBV27 with TRBJ2-7; D is perhaps TRBD1 or TRBD2 (6 bases each). The CDR3 is made up of 17 amino acids. The germline V and J ends were trimmed by 3 bases and 3 bases, with 21 bases remaining between them. From germline, CDR1 is MNHEY and CDR2 SMNVEV (reference sequence). The CDR3 region has the DNA TGTGCCAGCAGTTTTATGAGTACGGGCGGGACAAACTACGAGCAGTACTTC. Protein: CASSFMSTGGTNYEQYF.

This clone was seen a handful of times. The rearrangement joins TRBV15 to TRBJ2-3; TRBD2 aligns across 8 bases. V shed 4 bases, J shed 2 bases, and the junction held 11 bases outside the gene matches. The CDR3 covers 17 residues. The germline CDR1 and CDR2 sequences are LNHNV and YYDKDF (reference sequence). The CDR3 loop reads CATSTQLLRGATDTQYF. CDR3 in DNA: TGTGCCACCAGCACCCAGTTGTTGCGGGGGGCCACAGATACGCAGTATTTT.

Written as DNA, the CDR3 is TGTGCCAGCAGCTCGCGGTGGTATAGCAATCAGCCCCAGCATTTT. Translating it yields CASSSRWYSNQPQHF. V usage is TRBV5-6 and J usage is TRBJ1-5; D is unresolved. Germline V gene lookup returns CDR1 SGHDT and CDR2 YYEEEE. V gave up 3 bases and J gave up 0 bases, with 10 bases separating them. The CDR3 extends over 15 amino acids.

This clone was observed a handful of times. The junction shows a germline mismatch at one end, possibly a read error. The chain uses TRBV7-7 and TRBJ1-5; the D is unclear. CDR1 and CDR2 (germline): SSHAT, FNYEAQ (reference sequence). This CDR3 has 13 amino acids. The CDR3 bases are TGTGCTAGCAGCTTAGGCCCGGATCAGCCCCAGCATTTT. Translation gives CASSLGPDQPQHF.

CDR3 nucleotides: TGTGCCAGCAGAATACCGGGACAGGGGGAAACCGGGGAGCTGTTTTTT. This gives the protein CASRIPGQGETGELFF. The chain combines TRBV2 with TRBJ2-2, with 11 nucleotides matching TRBD1. J lost 5 bases, V lost 6 bases, and 8 bases had no gene match. From germline, CDR1 is SNHLY and CDR2 FYNNEI. The CDR3 sequence is 16 residues long.

The CDR3 DNA follows: TGTGCCAGCAGCTTACTAGCGGTAGCCACAGATACGCAGTATTTT. This codes for CASSLLAVATDTQYF. The rearrangement uses TRBV7-9 and TRBJ2-3; TRBD2 matches at 7 bases. After removal of 2 bases from V and 2 bases from J, the junction contained 4 bases not matched to a gene. Per the germline V gene, CDR1 is SEHNR and CDR2 is FQNEAQ (reference sequence). The CDR3 is 15 amino acids.

The V gene is TRBV30, the J gene TRBJ1-4; D call uncertain. V lost 1 base to trimming and J lost 5 bases, with 14 bases between them. CDR1 and CDR2 (germline): GTSNPN, SVGIG (reference sequence). This CDR3 region has 15 residues. CDR3 sequence reads: CAWSAVGDPNEKLFF. CDR3 sequence (DNA): TGTGCCTGGAGTGCCGTCGGAGACCCAAATGAAAAACTGTTTTTT.

J is TRBJ2-5 and V is TRBV11-2; 9 nucleotides agree with TRBD2. With V trimmed by 1 base and J by 2 bases, 2 bases remained unmatched. The CDR3 sequence is 15 residues long. The V gene's germline CDR1 is SGHAT and CDR2 FQNNGV. CDR3 coding DNA: TGTGCCAGCAGCTTAGGCGGGGGGGCGCAAGAGACCCAGTACTTC. It encodes CASSLGGGAQETQYF.

This chain links TRBV27 with TRBJ1-1; 9 bases match TRBD1. The germline V gene has CDR1 MNHEY and CDR2 SMNVEV (reference sequence). Unmatched junction bases numbered 6, after V lost 1 base and J lost 6 bases. The CDR3 extends over 15 amino acids. The CDR3 is CASSLLGTGTPEAFF. As DNA, the CDR3 is TGTGCCAGCAGTTTATTAGGGACAGGGACTCCTGAAGCTTTCTTT.

The chain is built from TRBV2 and TRBJ2-7, with 7 bases lining up with TRBD2. The V segment lost 5 bases and the J segment 3 bases; nucleotides outside the gene matches: 4. The CDR3 runs to 13 residues. CDR1 and CDR2 from the germline V gene are SNHLY and FYNNEI. CDR3: CASSWEGGYEQYF. The CDR3 DNA sequence: TGTGCCAGCAGTTGGGAGGGAGGCTACGAGCAGTACTTC.

This clone has only one observation. The chain uses TRBV6-5 and TRBJ1-5; D may be TRBD1 (6 bases). Trimming stripped 6 bases from V and 6 bases from J, with 12 bases between. Per germline, CDR1 MNHEY and CDR2 SVGAGI. There are 13 residues in the CDR3. Here the CDR3 reads CASRSRGGQPQHF. The CDR3 DNA reads TGTGCCAGCAGGTCAAGGGGGGGTCAGCCCCAGCATTTT.

The chain's CDR3 is CASSLYLRAGSGKQYF. Written as DNA, the CDR3 is TGTGCCAGCAGCTTATATTTGCGTGCCGGGTCGGGGAAGCAGTACTTC. The rearrangement links TRBV7-9 to TRBJ2-7, with D possibly being TRBD2 (5 bases). Germline V gene sequence: CDR1 SEHNR, CDR2 FQNEAQ (reference sequence). Trimming removed 2 bases at V and 8 bases at J, with 22 bases between. The CDR3 has 16 amino acids.

The CDR3 region is CASSPQDRGNSPLHF. The CDR3 DNA reads TGTGCCAGCAGCCCCCAGGACAGGGGCAATTCACCCCTCCACTTT. This chain uses TRBV9 with TRBJ1-6, with TRBD1 matching 9 bases. The trim removed 4 bases at V and 7 bases at J, leaving 6 bases unmatched. The V gene's germline CDR1 is SGDLS and CDR2 YYNGEE. This CDR3 is 15 amino acids long.